The 16 T cell receptor beta chains below come from one sample, sequenced in a study of cytomegalovirus exposure and HLA in healthy donors. PCR used 60 Vbeta primers and 13 Jbeta primers. The data were produced by immunoSEQ multiplex PCR, yet TCRdb's version contains in-frame clones alone and is incomplete. The sample has about 190,000 clones; around 79% are singletons. Sequencing was carried out using PBMCs. The origin of the receptors is a woman aged 18-29 years in good health and CMV-seronegative.

The J gene is TRBJ2-3, the V gene TRBV4-3, with D possibly TRBD1 on 6 matching bases. Germline lookup yields CDR1 LGHNA and CDR2 YSLEER. V lost 0 bases to trimming and J lost 2 bases, with 12 bases between them. CDR3 length equals 16 residues. CDR3 amino acids: CASSQESGENTDTQYF. The CDR3 DNA sequence: TGCGCCAGCAGCCAAGAATCAGGGGAAAACACAGATACGCAGTATTTT.

The chain recombines TRBV2 with TRBJ1-2; TRBD1 aligns across 8 bases. The trim removed 2 bases at V and 6 bases at J, leaving 5 bases unmatched. Germline assignment: CDR1 SNHLY and CDR2 FYNNEI. The CDR3 totals 14 residues. The CDR3 loop is CASSEPIRGHGYTF. The CDR3 region has the DNA TGTGCCAGCAGTGAACCTATCAGGGGGCATGGCTACACCTTC.

The gene calls are TRBV10-1 and TRBJ2-7; a possible D gene is TRBD2 (7 bases). The CDR3 is made up of 16 amino acids. CDR1 and CDR2 from the germline V gene are WNHNN and SYGVQD (reference sequence). The V and J ends lost 3 bases and 0 bases respectively, with 15 bases between them. This chain's CDR3 is CASSDPGGLNSYEQYF. The CDR3 coding sequence is TGCGCCAGCAGTGACCCGGGGGGCCTAAACTCCTACGAGCAGTACTTC.

V usage is TRBV27 and J usage is TRBJ1-6, with D possibly being TRBD1 (6 bases). The length of the CDR3 is 20 residues. Germline V CDR1 and CDR2: MNHEY, SMNVEV (reference sequence). Trimming shortened V by 5 bases and J by 4 bases, and 27 bases separated the two germline ends. The CDR3 is CASSPKLYPGQLLYNSPLHF. The CDR3 region has the DNA TGTGCCAGCAGTCCCAAATTATACCCCGGACAGCTCCTGTATAATTCACCCCTCCACTTT.

The V call is TRBV5-1, the J call TRBJ1-6; 9 bases are a match to TRBD1. The ends lost 4 bases at V and 13 bases at J; junction bases unmatched: 9. CDR3 size: 14 residues. Looked up from germline, CDR1 is SGHRS and CDR2 is YFSETQ. In DNA, the CDR3 is TGCGCCAGCAGCAAGGACAGGGGCGTCCCTCCCCTCCACTTT. Its translation: CASSKDRGVPPLHF.

The chain joins TRBV5-6 to TRBJ1-4; D gene uncertain. The germline V gene has CDR1 SGHDT and CDR2 YYEEEE. Trimming cost V 0 bases and J 5 bases, with 5 bases left between them. This CDR3 is built from 13 residues. The CDR3 is CASSLGRNEKLFF. For the CDR3, the DNA is TGTGCCAGCAGCTTGGGTCGGAATGAAAAACTGTTTTTT.

The J gene is TRBJ2-5, the V gene TRBV5-1; 10 bases are a match to TRBD1. V was pared by 7 bases and J by 5 bases, with 8 bases of the junction left unmatched. CDR3 size: 14 residues. Germline V gene data show CDR1 as SGHRS and CDR2 as YFSETQ. CDR3 amino acids: CASYGGTGAETQYF. CDR3 nucleotides: TGCGCCAGCTATGGGGGGACAGGGGCGGAGACCCAGTACTTC.

There are a few counts of this clone. This chain connects TRBV6-5 to TRBJ2-5; 11 bases are shared with TRBD2. Trimming took 5 bases from V and 1 from J; bases not matched to a gene: 3. Looked up from germline, CDR1 is MNHEY and CDR2 is SVGAGI. There are 15 residues in the CDR3. The CDR3 nucleotides are TGTGCCAGCAGTAGTAGCGGGGGGGCCCAAGAGACCCAGTACTTC. This sequence encodes CASSSSGGAQETQYF.

V gene TRBV21-1 combines with J gene TRBJ1-2; the table's D call TRBD1 went unverified against the DNA. TRBV21-1 is assigned pseudogene status. The CDR3 consists of 15 residues. CDR3 amino acids: CASSTRSHRTYGYTF. For the CDR3, the DNA is TGTGCCAGCAGCACGCGTTCTCACAGAACCTATGGCTACACCTTC.

The rearrangement links TRBV30 to TRBJ2-5; 8 bases match TRBD2. The CDR3 extends over 12 amino acids. V gave up 5 bases and J gave up 5 bases; unmatched junction bases: 4. Germline V gene lookup returns CDR1 GTSNPN and CDR2 SVGIG (reference sequence). CDR3 DNA sequence: TGTGCCTGGGGACTAGCTGGGGAGACCCAGTACTTC. The encoded protein is CAWGLAGETQYF. Full variable domain (missing parts from reference TRBV30 and TRBJ2-5): SQTIHQWPATLVQPVGSPLSLECTVEGTSNPNLYWYRQAAGRGLQLLFYSVGIGQISSEVPQNLSASRPQDRQFILSSKKLLLSDSGFYLCAWGLAGETQYFGPGTRLLVL.

This chain connects TRBV7-2 to TRBJ2-3; TRBD2 might be the D (5 bases). V lost 1 base and J lost 0, with 8 bases in between. The CDR3 runs 15 residues. Germline CDR1 and CDR2: SGHTA and FQGNSA. The CDR3 region has the DNA TGTGCCAGCAGCTTAGATGGCGGGAGCACAGATACGCAGTATTTT. Translated: CASSLDGGSTDTQYF.

J is TRBJ1-1 and V is TRBV11-2, with D perhaps matching TRBD1 (6 bases). CDR1 is SGHAT, CDR2 FQNNGV, per germline. This CDR3 contains 15 residues. V gave up 5 bases and J gave up 4 bases, with 17 bases separating them. For the CDR3, the DNA is TGTGCCAGCAGCCAAAAAGGGGGGGGCAGCACTGAAGCTTTCTTT. As protein: CASSQKGGGSTEAFF. The full variable domain, with the rest looked up from reference TRBV11-2 and TRBJ1-1, is EAGVAQSPRYKIIEKRQSVAFWCNPISGHATLYWYQQILGQGPKLLIQFQNNGVVDDSQLPKDRFSAERLKGVDSTLKIQPAKLEDSAVYLCASSQKGGGSTEAFFGQGTRLTVV.

The chain joins TRBV11-2 to TRBJ2-1; 12 nucleotides match TRBD2. The V segment lost 1 base and the J segment 4 bases; nucleotides outside the gene matches: 2. The CDR3 has 16 residues. Germline values: CDR1 SGHAT, CDR2 FQNNGV. CDR3 sequence (DNA): TGTGCCAGCAGCTTAGCCGGGACTAGCGGGTACAATGAGCAGTTCTTC. Protein: CASSLAGTSGYNEQFF. Looking up the rest from reference TRBV11-2 and TRBJ2-1 gives the full variable domain: EAGVAQSPRYKIIEKRQSVAFWCNPISGHATLYWYQQILGQGPKLLIQFQNNGVVDDSQLPKDRFSAERLKGVDSTLKIQPAKLEDSAVYLCASSLAGTSGYNEQFFGPGTRLTVL.

This clone was seen only once. The chain uses TRBV4-1 and TRBJ2-3; TRBD2 aligns across 14 bases. V lost 1 base, J lost 0 bases, and 12 bases stayed unmatched. Germline values: CDR1 MGHRA, CDR2 YSYEKL. The CDR3 contains 21 residues. The chain's CDR3 is CASSQGLVWTSGGTSTDTQYF. CDR3 bases: TGCGCCAGCAGCCAAGGGCTGGTTTGGACTAGCGGGGGGACTAGCACAGATACGCAGTATTTT.

The genes are TRBV2 and TRBJ2-4; 7 bases map to TRBD1. This CDR3 comprises 15 residues. The V gene's germline CDR1 is SNHLY and CDR2 FYNNEI. The V gene end was trimmed by 6 bases and the J gene end by 0 bases; junction bases not matched to a gene: 5. CDR3: CASRAGGVAKNIQYF. CDR3 nucleotide sequence: TGTGCCAGCAGGGCAGGGGGTGTAGCCAAAAACATTCAGTACTTC. Using reference TRBV2 and TRBJ2-4 for the parts outside the CDR3, the full variable domain is EPEVTQTPSHQVTQMGQEVILRCVPISNHLYFYWYRQILGQKVEFLVSFYNNEISEKSEIFDDQFSVERPDGSNFTLKIRSTKLEDSAMYFCASRAGGVAKNIQYFGAGTRLSVL.

V is TRBV6-6 and J is TRBJ2-2; perhaps TRBD1 as D (5 bases). Deletions cut 4 bases from V and 0 bases from J, with 9 bases between. CDR1 is MNHNY and CDR2 is SVGAGI in the germline V gene (reference sequence). CDR3 length: 15 residues. Written as DNA, the CDR3 is TGTGCCAGCAGTTGGGGCAGGACGAACACCGGGGAGCTGTTTTTT. Translating gives CASSWGRTNTGELFF.